This T cell receptor (beta chain) appears in the sequencing data of a study of identical twins. Only healthy Caucasians were enrolled as donors. A universal primer site arose from template switching, and cDNA bore unique molecular identifiers. TCRdb independently ran MiXCR on the 5' RACE reads; one entry per CDR3 protein. Found here are fewer than 650,000 distinct CDR3 sequences, around 7.4% of them singletons; the top ten hold over 1.5%. This clonotype was counted ten times or more. The antigen is not known. Overall study findings and caveats: Weaker excess twin sharing was observed in beta out-of-frame sequences.

V lost 6 bases to trimming and J lost 0 bases, with 11 bases between them. The CDR3 consists of 15 residues. This sample also belongs to another study, concerning yellow fever vaccine responses in identical twins. Turning to that study: Twins reportedly had a vaccine T cell response that seemed partly convergent, partly personalized.

The gene calls are TRBV12-3 or TRBV12-4 and TRBJ1-4; D is unclear. The specimen was PBMCs. This clonotype originated in a woman between 18 and 29 years old in good health. The CDR3 protein is CASSAGGSTNEKLFF. DNA of the CDR3: TGTGCCAGCAGCGCAGGTGGTTCAACTAATGAAAAACTGTTTTTT.